This T cell receptor (beta chain) was recovered during a study of post-analysis software for immune sequencing data. Trimming cost V 4 bases and J 2 bases, with 15 bases left between them. This CDR3 spans 15 amino acids. CDR1 and CDR2 from the germline V gene are SGHTA and FQGTGA. Study results and limitations: In multiple sclerosis, normalized Chao1 diversity was significantly below that of controls. Samples made in the same batch grouped tightly together by F measure. TRBV5-6, TRBV5-1 and TRBV20-1 were among several TRBV segments more frequent in patients than controls.

This clonotype was seen ten or more times. The antigen is undetermined. Presence of unique molecular identifiers characterized the TCR beta cDNA libraries. MiXCR was run by TCRdb on the PCR reads, yielding one entry per CDR3 protein. The top ten clones hold 3.4% of a sample with about 200,000 distinct CDR3 sequences, approximately 28% of them seen once. The sequencing input was blood. The genes are TRBV7-3 and TRBJ2-7; the D gene is possibly TRBD1 (5 bases). The receptor was derived from a girl under 18 with multiple sclerosis. CDR3 amino acids: CASSSHGGRAYEQYF. In DNA, the CDR3 is TGTGCCAGCAGCTCACACGGTGGCAGGGCCTACGAGCAGTACTTC.